Shown below are 32 T cell receptor beta chains from a single sample sequenced in a study of CD8+CD57+ T cells in acquired aplastic anemia. The study profiled TCR beta VDJ and CDR3 using genomic DNA as template. Each CDR3 protein is one row after TCRdb ran MiXCR on the reads. This table holds about 290,000 distinct CDR3 sequences, 45% to 65% found once. For sequencing, patients were chosen who had shown expansion of CD8+CD57+ cells by flow cytometry. The sample comprised sorted CD4+, CD8+, or CD8+CD57+ T cells (not recorded which) from PBMCs. The receptors derive from a human donor with aplastic anemia.

This clonotype has more than one count but fewer than ten. A single base separates this from a much larger clone, so it may be a read error. The CDR3 DNA follows: TGCGCCAGCAGCCAACTCGGACTAGCGGGGGGATTTGAGCAGCTCTTC. Its translation is CASSQLGLAGGFEQLF. V is TRBV4-1 and J is TRBJ2-1; TRBD2 matches at 14 bases. The CDR3 length is 16 residues. CDR1 and CDR2 (germline): MGHRA, YSYEKL.

This clonotype was observed many times. J is TRBJ2-7 and V is TRBV5-8; 7 bases are a match to TRBD1. Germline V lookup: CDR1 SGHTS, CDR2 YDEGEE. The V gene end was trimmed by 4 bases and the J gene end by 0 bases; junction bases not matched to a gene: 10. The CDR3 is 16 residues long. Here the CDR3 reads CASSIPTGISSYEQYF. For the CDR3, the DNA is TGTGCCAGCAGCATTCCGACAGGGATCAGCTCCTACGAGCAGTACTTC.

Of note for this clonotype: Its ends do not fully match the called genes, so a read error is possible. The chain joins TRBV7-8 to TRBJ2-7; D unresolved. Germline assignment: CDR1 SGHVS and CDR2 FQNEAQ. The CDR3 consists of 13 residues. CDR3 amino acids: CASSLTSTYKQYF. The CDR3 coding sequence is TGTGCCAGCAGCTTAACCAGCACCTACAAGCAGTACTTC. The full variable domain, completed using reference TRBV7-8 and TRBJ2-7, is GAGVSQSPRYKVAKRGQDVALRCDPISGHVSLFWYQQALGQGPEFLTYFQNEAQLDKSGLPSDRFFAERPEGSVSTLKIQRTQQEDSAVYLCASSLTSTYKQYFGPGTRLTVT.

This clonotype was counted at least ten times. V is TRBV15 and J is TRBJ2-3; 7 nucleotides align to TRBD2. The CDR3 runs to 15 residues. Germline CDR1 is LNHNV and CDR2 is YYDKDF (reference sequence). Trimming cost V 5 bases and J 4 bases; bases outside gene matches: 9. CDR3 sequence: CATSGLAGEADTQYF. CDR3 DNA sequence: TGTGCCACCAGCGGCCTGGCGGGAGAAGCAGATACGCAGTATTTT.

This clonotype was picked up a small number of times. The V gene is TRBV7-7, the J gene TRBJ2-7; 13 bases line up with TRBD2. CDR1 is SSHAT, CDR2 FNYEAQ, per germline (reference sequence). The CDR3 runs 13 residues. The CDR3 spells CAVTSGRAGEQYF. CDR3 DNA: TGTGCTGTCACTAGCGGGAGGGCTGGCGAGCAGTACTTC.

About this clonotype itself: One junction end disagrees with the germline gene, perhaps due to a read error. The chain combines TRBV7-9 with TRBJ2-7; 7 nucleotides align to TRBD1. The CDR3 has 12 amino acids. In germline, CDR1 is SEHNR, CDR2 FQNEAQ (reference sequence). CDR3 bases: TGTGCCAGCAGCTTAGGGACAGGCCCAACTCCCTTC. Translating gives CASSLGTGPTPF.

The chain carries TRBV29-1 and TRBJ1-2; no definite D call. Germline lookup yields CDR1 SQVTM and CDR2 ANQGSEA. V lost 4 bases and J lost 8, with 17 bases in between. The CDR3 sequence is 13 residues long. CDR3 residues: CSVVGSEAVGYTF. CDR3 nucleotide sequence: TGCAGCGTTGTAGGATCAGAGGCTGTAGGCTACACCTTC.

The chain carries TRBV2 and TRBJ2-5; D is unclear. CDR1 SNHLY and CDR2 FYNNEI come from the germline V gene. The V end was cut by 4 bases, the J end by 2 bases, with 5 bases between. This CDR3 region has 12 residues. Here the CDR3 reads CASSATQETQYF. The CDR3 DNA follows: TGTGCCAGCAGTGCCACTCAAGAGACCCAGTACTTC.

Many counts were recorded for this clonotype. V usage is TRBV7-9 and J usage is TRBJ2-2, with 7 bases lining up with TRBD2. Unmatched junction bases numbered 9, after V lost 7 bases and J lost 7 bases. Germline V gives CDR1 SEHNR, CDR2 FQNEAQ (reference sequence). This CDR3 has 14 residues. The CDR3: CASTRAGVDGELFF. The CDR3 DNA sequence: TGTGCCAGCACGCGCGCGGGAGTTGACGGGGAGCTGTTTTTT.

This clonotype was detected ten times or more. V gene TRBV12-3 or TRBV12-4 combines with J gene TRBJ2-2; possible D gene TRBD2, 5 bases. Trimming removed 2 bases from V and 1 base from J, with 8 bases in between. This CDR3 is built from 15 residues. Here the CDR3 DNA reads TGTGCCAGCAGTTTATTAGGAGGGAACACCGGGGAGCTGTTTTTT. Its translation: CASSLLGGNTGELFF.

The gene calls are TRBV2 and TRBJ2-1; 14 bases fit TRBD2. The V gene end was trimmed by 6 bases and the J gene end by 8 bases; junction bases not matched to a gene: 6. The germline V gene encodes CDR1 SNHLY and CDR2 FYNNEI. The CDR3 sequence is 15 residues long. The CDR3 loop reads CASSRLAGGRDEQFF. CDR3 DNA: TGTGCCAGCAGCCGACTAGCGGGAGGGAGGGATGAGCAGTTCTTC.

This clonotype was counted between two and nine times. The rearrangement uses TRBV20-1 and TRBJ2-5; D unresolved. There are 14 residues in the CDR3. Germline CDR1 and CDR2: DFQATT and SNEGSKA (reference sequence). V was shortened by 2 bases and J by 5 bases, with 15 bases between the two germline ends. The CDR3 DNA reads TGCAGTGCTAGACCCTCGATTTTACGGGAGACCCAGTACTTC. It yields the protein CSARPSILRETQYF.

This clonotype was seen a handful of times. The junction departs from the called germline gene at one end, perhaps through a read error. The genes are TRBV7-6 and TRBJ2-1, with TRBD2 identical over 9 bases. Germline CDR1 and CDR2: SGHVS and FNYEAQ. This CDR3 region has 19 residues. CDR3 protein: CASSRPDTRDSGGGNEQPF. The CDR3 DNA is TGTGCCAGCAGCCGGCCCGACACCCGGGATAGCGGGGGAGGTAATGAGCAGCCCTTC.

As regards this clonotype: At one boundary the junction diverges from the germline segment, which might be a read error. The chain uses TRBV7-2 and TRBJ1-6; the D gene is possibly TRBD1 (6 bases). CDR1 is SGHTA and CDR2 is FQGNSA in the germline V gene. The CDR3 has 14 residues. CDR3 in amino acids: CVSSSTGLHSPLHF. For the CDR3, the DNA is TGTGTCAGCAGCTCGACAGGATTACATTCACCCCTCCACTTT.

Only one count was recorded for this clonotype. The chain recombines TRBV9 with TRBJ1-4; D not certain. The CDR3 is 16 amino acids. The V and J ends lost 1 base and 0 bases respectively, with 10 bases between them. Germline CDR1 reads SGDLS; CDR2 reads YYNGEE. The CDR3 is CASSVKAAATNEKLFF. For the CDR3, the DNA is TGTGCCAGCAGCGTAAAGGCCGCTGCAACTAATGAAAAACTGTTTTTT.

This clonotype was seen repeatedly, ten times or more. The chain recombines TRBV6-1 with TRBJ1-1; D is uncertain. Germline V gene lookup returns CDR1 MNHNS and CDR2 SASEGT. This CDR3 contains 13 residues. V lost 3 bases and J lost 5, with 10 bases in between. The CDR3, as DNA: TGTGCCAGCAGTGAGACTTGGCGGACTGAAGCTTTCTTT. As protein: CASSETWRTEAFF.

This clonotype occurred many times. V is TRBV9 and J is TRBJ1-3; the D is unclear. In germline, CDR1 is SGDLS, CDR2 YYNGEE. This CDR3 spans 13 amino acids. The V end was cut by 2 bases, the J end by 10 bases, with 13 bases between. DNA for the CDR3: TGTGCCAGCAGCGTTGGCCAGGAAGAGACCATATATTTT. Translating it yields CASSVGQEETIYF.

This clonotype was observed a few times. This chain links TRBV2 with TRBJ2-7, with D possibly being TRBD1 (5 bases). Germline V CDR1 and CDR2: SNHLY, FYNNEI. Trimming left V 1 base short and J 0 bases short, with 10 bases between. There are 15 residues in the CDR3. The CDR3 sequence is CASSEGQGSSYEQYF. For the CDR3, the DNA is TGTGCCAGCAGTGAAGGGCAGGGAAGCTCCTACGAGCAGTACTTC. Full variable domain (missing parts from reference TRBV2 and TRBJ2-7): EPEVTQTPSHQVTQMGQEVILRCVPISNHLYFYWYRQILGQKVEFLVSFYNNEISEKSEIFDDQFSVERPDGSNFTLKIRSTKLEDSAMYFCASSEGQGSSYEQYFGPGTRLTVT.

Ten or more counts support this clonotype. CDR3 sequence (DNA): TGTGCCAGCAGACGAACTAGCGGGAGCTCCTACGAGCAGTACTTC. Its translation is CASRRTSGSSYEQYF. The V call is TRBV6-5, the J call TRBJ2-7; 11 bases match TRBD2. This CDR3 spans 15 amino acids. Germline lookup yields CDR1 MNHEY and CDR2 SVGAGI. V lost 6 bases, J lost 0 bases, and 4 bases stayed unmatched.

This clonotype was seen at least ten times. The chain employs TRBV7-3 and TRBJ1-1, with TRBD1 matching over 7 bases. Losses at the gene ends were 5 bases for V and 0 bases for J; bases not matched to a gene: 3. Germline V gene sequence: CDR1 SGHTA, CDR2 FQGTGA. The CDR3 spans 14 residues. DNA for the CDR3: TGTGCCAGCAGCCAACAGGGGCTGAACACTGAAGCTTTCTTT. Its translation is CASSQQGLNTEAFF.

J is TRBJ1-1 and V is TRBV10-3; 9 nucleotides align to TRBD1. The CDR3 loop spans 18 amino acids. The junction had 23 bases not matched to a gene; V was cut back by 10 bases and J by 5 bases. Per germline, CDR1 ENHRY and CDR2 SYGVKD. CDR3 in DNA: TGTGCCACCGGCCGCGCGAACACAGGGGGCAGGTCGAAGACTGAAGCTTTCTTT. As protein: CATGRANTGGRSKTEAFF.

The genes are TRBV14 and TRBJ2-5; D may match TRBD1 or TRBD2 (5 bases each). Trimming removed 3 bases at V and 8 bases at J, with 10 bases between. This CDR3 has 12 amino acids. The V gene's germline CDR1 is SGHDN and CDR2 FVKESK. The CDR3 here is CASSQGDVTQYF. Here the CDR3 DNA reads TGTGCCAGCAGCCAGGGGGACGTTACCCAGTACTTC.

The chain has TRBV2 and TRBJ2-1; perhaps TRBD1 as D (6 bases). This CDR3 region has 14 residues. Germline CDR1 is SNHLY and CDR2 is FYNNEI. V gave up 4 bases and J gave up 4 bases, with 11 bases separating them. The CDR3 DNA reads as TGTGCCAGCAGTGGGGTGCAGGGGTACAATGAGCAGTTCTTC. The encoded protein is CASSGVQGYNEQFF. Full variable domain (missing parts from reference TRBV2 and TRBJ2-1): EPEVTQTPSHQVTQMGQEVILRCVPISNHLYFYWYRQILGQKVEFLVSFYNNEISEKSEIFDDQFSVERPDGSNFTLKIRSTKLEDSAMYFCASSGVQGYNEQFFGPGTRLTVL.

In this sample, this clonotype turned up many times. The chain joins TRBV6-1 to TRBJ1-4; 8 nucleotides align to TRBD1. V shed 6 bases and J 4 bases; nucleotides not matched to a gene: 4. CDR1 is MNHNS and CDR2 is SASEGT in the germline V gene. The CDR3 sequence is 14 residues long. The CDR3 spells CASSQTGDNEKLFF. Here the CDR3 DNA reads TGTGCCAGCAGCCAGACAGGGGATAATGAAAAACTGTTTTTT.

V gene TRBV5-1 combines with J gene TRBJ1-1, with unresolved D. This CDR3 is 13 amino acids long. Trimming cost V 4 bases and J 1 base, with 8 bases left between them. Germline lookup yields CDR1 SGHRS and CDR2 YFSETQ. CDR3 bases: TGCGCCAGCAGCCTGAAACAGAACACTGAAGCTTTCTTT. Amino acids: CASSLKQNTEAFF.

This clonotype has a single count. The chain recombines TRBV19 with TRBJ2-1, with 9 bases matching TRBD1. With 3 bases clipped from V and 0 bases from J, the junction kept 3 bases outside the gene matches. Germline V CDR1 and CDR2: LNHDA, SQIVND (reference sequence). There are 16 residues in the CDR3. The CDR3 bases are TGTGCCAGTAGTATCGGACAGGGGAGCTCCTACAATGAGCAGTTCTTC. This gives the protein CASSIGQGSSYNEQFF.

This clonotype was seen once. The CDR3: CASPARGKTEAFF. In nucleotides, the CDR3 is TGTGCCAGCCCCGCAAGGGGGAAAACTGAAGCTTTCTTT. The J gene is TRBJ1-1, the V gene TRBV14, with TRBD1 as a possible D gene (6 bases). The V and J ends lost 8 bases and 5 bases respectively, with 15 bases between them. This CDR3 region has 13 residues. Per germline, CDR1 SGHDN and CDR2 FVKESK.

This chain joins TRBV19 and TRBJ2-7; D gene unclear. From germline, CDR1 is LNHDA and CDR2 SQIVND (reference sequence). With 4 bases removed from V and 3 bases from J, the gap between germline ends came to 16 bases. The CDR3 has 15 amino acids. Here the CDR3 DNA reads TGTGCCAGTAGTAGGCAGTCCGGCAGTGACTACGAGCAGTACTTC. As protein: CASSRQSGSDYEQYF.

This clonotype appeared a single time. V usage is TRBV6-5 and J usage is TRBJ1-6; D remains ambiguous. CDR1 and CDR2 (germline): MNHEY, SVGAGI. The CDR3 spans 15 residues. V shed 0 bases and J shed 7 bases, with 10 bases lying between them. CDR3: CASSYSWQLNSPLHF. The CDR3 DNA reads TGTGCCAGCAGTTACTCTTGGCAGCTGAATTCACCCCTCCACTTT.

Many counts were recorded for this clonotype. The gene calls are TRBV2 and TRBJ2-7, with no clear D. The V end lost 7 bases, the J end lost 2 bases, and 12 bases lay between the germline ends. The CDR3 spans 13 residues. Germline lookup yields CDR1 SNHLY and CDR2 FYNNEI. The CDR3 loop reads CASTGLATYEQYF. The CDR3 nucleotides are TGTGCCAGCACGGGTTTGGCCACCTACGAGCAGTACTTC.

Only one count was recorded for this clonotype. This chain uses TRBV11-3 with TRBJ1-3, with D possibly being TRBD1 (5 bases). The CDR3 totals 15 residues. Germline assignment: CDR1 SGHNT and CDR2 YENEEA. V lost 5 bases and J lost 0, with 11 bases in between. The CDR3 nucleotides are TGTGCCAGCAGCCCTAATGGGGGCTCTGGAAACACCATATATTTT. Protein product: CASSPNGGSGNTIYF.

This clonotype was seen only once. This could be a read error, since a much larger clone is one nucleotide away. The chain couples TRBV6-5 to TRBJ2-1; D not certain. The CDR3 contains 13 residues. The germline V gene has CDR1 MNHEY and CDR2 SVGAGI. This CDR3 reads CASSSDRNNERFF. Here the CDR3 DNA reads TGTGCCAGCAGTTCCGACCGCAACAATGAGCGGTTCTTC.